These T cell receptor beta chains were read from a single sample in a study of blood T cell repertoires in COVID-19. Assay: immunoSEQ multiplex PCR; the TCRdb copy retains only in-frame clones and omits some. The sample yields roughly 97,000 clones, about 90% seen once. The material sequenced was peripheral blood. The receptors stem from a man aged 50 or older with acute or convalescent COVID-19. The CDR3 runs from the conserved cysteine through the conserved F or W. A D gene is named only where the DNA matches it firmly. Size tells how often a clone was seen (once, few, many) or the class of an expanded clone, and some rows leave it out.

>-|TRBJ2-1|TRBV28|TRBD1
CASSLKTGDNEQFF
TGTGCCAGCAGTTTGAAGACAGGGGACAATGAGCAGTTCTTC
>once|TRBJ1-2|TRBV28|TRBD1
CASSSLKGTGLSANYGYTF
TGTGCCAGCAGTTCCCTCAAAGGGACAGGGCTATCAGCTAACTATGGCTACACCTTC
>-|TRBJ1-5|TRBV5-1|TRBD1
CASSLSGGSQPQHF
TGCGCCAGCAGCTTGTCAGGGGGCAGTCAGCCCCAGCATTTT
>-|TRBJ1-1|TRBV29-1|-
CSVESSNTEAFF
TGCAGCGTTGAATCCAGTAACACTGAAGCTTTCTTT
>-|TRBJ2-4|TRBV10-1|TRBD2
CASSVGTSIQNIQYF
TGCGCCAGCAGTGTCGGGACTAGTATCCAAAACATTCAGTACTTC
>-|TRBJ1-4|TRBV3-1/TRBV3-2|-
CASSQRGRANEKLFF
TGTGCCAGCAGCCAAAGAGGGAGAGCTAATGAAAAACTGTTTTTT
>-|TRBJ1-1|TRBV18|-
CASSKDTPGTTEAFF
TGTGCCAGCTCGAAAGACACCCCTGGAACCACTGAAGCTTTCTTT
>-|TRBJ1-5|TRBV2|-
CASRGEPNQPQHF
TGTGCCAGCAGGGGAGAACCAAATCAGCCCCAGCATTTT
>-|TRBJ2-3|TRBV29-1|TRBD2
CSVGLATDTQYF
TGCAGCGTGGGACTAGCCACAGATACGCAGTATTTT
>-|TRBJ2-2|TRBV6-5|TRBD1
CASSRTGDGELFF
TGTGCCAGCAGCAGGACAGGGGACGGGGAGCTGTTTTTT
>-|TRBJ1-1|TRBV10-3|-
CAISGGTNTEAFF
TGTGCCATCAGTGGAGGAACGAACACTGAAGCTTTCTTT
>-|TRBJ2-1|TRBV4-1|-
CASSFGLDDNEQFF
TGCGCCAGCAGCTTCGGACTTGACGACAATGAGCAGTTCTTC
>-|TRBJ2-7|TRBV6-1|TRBD2
CASSESVLGLAGANEQYF
TGTGCCAGCAGTGAATCAGTCTTGGGTCTAGCGGGAGCTAACGAGCAGTACTTC
>-|TRBJ2-3|TRBV7-2|TRBD2
CASTSPPSGTESATDTQYF
TGTGCCAGCACCTCCCCGCCTAGCGGGACGGAGTCCGCCACAGATACGCAGTATTTT
>-|TRBJ2-1|TRBV5-5|TRBD2
CASSPRTSGNEQFF
TGTGCCAGCAGCCCCCGGACTAGCGGCAATGAGCAGTTCTTC
>-|TRBJ1-6|TRBV27|TRBD1
CANFLIRDREDRERSPLHF
TGTGCCAACTTTCTAATCCGGGACAGAGAGGACAGGGAACGTTCACCCCTCCACTTT
>-|TRBJ2-2|TRBV7-2|-
CASSLLAGSIGELFF
TGTGCCAGCAGCTTATTGGCAGGGTCGATCGGGGAGCTGTTTTTT
>-|TRBJ2-3|TRBV24-1|-
CATRTGRGADTQYF
TGTGCCACCCGTACGGGGAGAGGAGCGGATACGCAGTATTTT
>-|TRBJ2-7|TRBV18|TRBD1
CASSSRTGVFHEQYF
TGTGCCAGCTCAAGCCGGACAGGGGTTTTCCACGAGCAGTACTTC
>-|TRBJ2-1|TRBV5-4|TRBD1
CASSRQGSSYNEQFF
TGTGCCAGCAGCCGACAGGGGAGCTCCTACAATGAGCAGTTCTTC
>-|TRBJ2-1|TRBV12-3/TRBV12-4|-
CASSRNEQFF
TGTGCCAGCAGCCGTAATGAGCAGTTCTTC
>once|TRBJ1-6|TRBV14|-
CASSQEGGGASSPLHF
TGTGCCAGCAGCCAAGAGGGCGGCGGGGCCAGCTCACCCCTCCACTTT
>-|TRBJ1-1|TRBV19|-
CASSPRGEIWRTEAFF
TGTGCCAGTAGTCCGCGTGGGGAGATTTGGAGAACTGAAGCTTTCTTT
>once|TRBJ1-1|TRBV30|-
CAWDLSGIEAFF
TGTGCCTGGGACCTCTCGGGTATTGAAGCTTTCTTT
>-|TRBJ2-1|TRBV19|TRBD1
CASRTGAAWHNEQFF
TGTGCCAGTAGGACAGGGGCGGCGTGGCATAATGAGCAGTTCTTC
>-|TRBJ2-1|TRBV6-6|TRBD2
CASSPRTSGKVLPNEQFF
TGTGCCAGCAGTCCCCGGACTAGCGGGAAAGTTCTTCCCAATGAGCAGTTCTTC
>few|TRBJ2-1|TRBV6-6|-
CASSYDLGASNEQFF
TGTGCCAGCAGTTACGATCTGGGGGCCAGCAATGAGCAGTTCTTC
>few|TRBJ1-6|TRBV30|TRBD1
CAWSVVGQGNSPLHF
TGTGCCTGGAGTGTAGTGGGACAGGGAAATTCACCCCTCCACTTT
>-|TRBJ1-5|TRBV2|-
CASSLGRASNQPQHF
TGTGCCAGCAGCCTGGGCAGGGCGAGCAATCAGCCCCAGCATTTT
>-|TRBJ2-1|TRBV5-4|-
CASSLASNEQFF
TGTGCCAGCAGCTTAGCTTCGAATGAGCAGTTCTTC
>-|TRBJ1-4|TRBV28|TRBD1
CASSTGGGEKLFF
TGTGCCAGCAGCACAGGGGGCGGTGAAAAACTGTTTTTT
>-|TRBJ2-1|TRBV28|TRBD2
CASSPGLAGGRNNEQFF
TGTGCCAGCAGTCCAGGACTAGCGGGAGGGAGGAACAATGAGCAGTTCTTC
>few|TRBJ1-5|TRBV5-4|TRBD1
CASSLGGTGDQPQHF
TGTGCCAGCAGCTTGGGCGGGACAGGGGATCAGCCCCAGCATTTT
>-|TRBJ2-3|TRBV14|-
CASSQEAPDTQYF
TGTGCCAGCAGCCAAGAGGCTCCAGATACGCAGTATTTT
>-|TRBJ2-3|TRBV9|-
CASSVEGRVGDTQYF
TGTGCCAGCAGCGTAGAGGGCAGGGTAGGGGATACGCAGTATTTT
>once|TRBJ2-1|TRBV11-1|-
CASGRNYNEQFF
TGTGCCAGCGGGAGGAATTACAATGAGCAGTTCTTC
>once|TRBJ2-1|TRBV27|TRBD2
CASSFGLAAYNEQFF
TGTGCCAGCAGTTTCGGGCTAGCGGCCTACAATGAGCAGTTCTTC
>-|TRBJ2-7|TRBV28|TRBD1
CASRKTGGGYEQYF
TGTGCCAGCAGAAAGACAGGGGGCGGCTACGAGCAGTACTTC
>-|TRBJ1-2|TRBV3-1/TRBV3-2|-
CASSAGGPEGYTF
TGTGCCAGCAGCGCGGGGGGGCCGGAGGGCTACACCTTC
>-|TRBJ2-7|TRBV28|TRBD2
CASGAGVTYEQYF
TGTGCCAGCGGGGCGGGGGTGACCTACGAGCAGTACTTC
>-|TRBJ2-5|TRBV12-3/TRBV12-4|-
CASSLPPGTQYF
TGTGCCAGCAGTCTTCCCCCAGGGACCCAGTACTTC
>-|TRBJ1-1|TRBV19|-
CASSIGDLNTEAFF
TGTGCCAGTAGTATAGGAGATTTGAACACTGAAGCTTTCTTT
>-|TRBJ2-1|TRBV9|TRBD1
CASSVGGRGHEQFF
TGTGCCAGCAGCGTAGGGGGAAGGGGGCATGAGCAGTTCTTC
>few|TRBJ1-1|TRBV2|-
CASSAWGGHTEAFF
TGTGCCAGCAGTGCGTGGGGGGGCCACACTGAAGCTTTCTTT
>-|TRBJ2-3|TRBV9|-
CASSSTDTQYF
TGTGCCAGCAGCTCGACAGATACGCAGTATTTT
>-|TRBJ2-4|TRBV11-2|-
CASSYTEGIQYF
TGTGCCAGCAGCTACACCGAGGGCATTCAGTACTTC
>-|TRBJ2-5|TRBV5-6|TRBD2
CASSFGEGWTQYF
TGTGCCAGCAGCTTCGGGGAGGGTTGGACCCAGTACTTC
>few|TRBJ2-1|TRBV2|-
CASGRDPSYNEQFF
TGTGCCAGCGGCCGGGATCCGTCCTACAATGAGCAGTTCTTC
>-|TRBJ2-3|TRBV28|-
CASSSPGTAVDTQYF
TGTGCCAGCAGTTCACCCGGGACTGCCGTGGATACGCAGTATTTT